Listed below are T cell receptor beta chains from one sample, sequenced in a study of T cell repertoires and HLA-DP antigens. The protocol was immunoSEQ multiplex PCR, while the TCRdb copy is restricted to in-frame clones and leaves out a portion. Here the sample spans approximately 89,000 clones, approximately 86% being singletons. These receptors lack a known antigen. The sample taken for sequencing was CD4+ T cells from PBMCs. These receptors were obtained from a man over 45 in good health and CMV-seronegative. CDR3s include the opening cysteine and the closing phenylalanine or tryptophan. The order of the fields is J gene, V gene, clone size, D gene, CDR3 DNA, CDR3 protein. A D gene is named only where the DNA matches it firmly. Clone size is stated in some rows and not others, as once, few, many or a class when expanded.

TRBJ1-5 TRBV6-1 NA NA TGTGCCAGCAGTGAAAGGATAGGGCCCCAGCATTTT CASSERIGPQHF
TRBJ1-5 TRBV6-1 once NA TGTGCCAGCAGAGGGAACGACGATAATCAGCCCCAGCATTTT CASRGNDDNQPQHF
TRBJ2-1 TRBV19 NA TRBD2 TGTGCCGAAACGGGACTAGCGGGAGAAGGGGGCGAGCAGTTCTTC CAETGLAGEGGEQFF
TRBJ1-6 TRBV7-2 few NA TGTGCCAGCAGCTTAGGACAGGTCGGACCCCTCCACTTT CASSLGQVGPLHF
TRBJ2-1 TRBV2 NA TRBD2 TGTGCCAGCAGCCAGACTAGCGGGGGGGGTCTCAGAACAAATGAGCAGTTCTTC CASSQTSGGGLRTNEQFF
TRBJ1-1 TRBV2 NA NA TGTGCCAGCAGTGCTCGACAGGTGGTCACTGAAGCTTTCTTT CASSARQVVTEAFF
TRBJ1-5 TRBV30 NA NA TGTGCCTGGAGACCCAGCAGGAATAGCAATCAGCCCCAGCATTTT CAWRPSRNSNQPQHF
TRBJ1-6 TRBV2 NA TRBD1 TGTGCCAGCACGGCGGACAGGGGATCCTATAATTCACCCCTCCACTTT CASTADRGSYNSPLHF
TRBJ2-2 TRBV6-5 NA NA TGTGCCAGCAGCCGCAGGTTTACGAACACCGGGGAGCTGTTTTTT CASSRRFTNTGELFF
TRBJ2-3 TRBV12-5 NA TRBD2 TGTGCTAGTGGTTTGGACGGGCCGGGGGGACTTTTGGGTACGCAGTATTTT CASGLDGPGGLLGTQYF
TRBJ1-6 TRBV30 NA TRBD1 TGTGCCTGGAGTGTACTAACAGGGGCGCACTCACCCCTCCACTTT CAWSVLTGAHSPLHF
TRBJ2-1 TRBV7-9 NA NA TGTGCCAGCAGCCAAGACCCGGGACGCTCAAACAATGAGCAGTTCTTC CASSQDPGRSNNEQFF
TRBJ2-7 TRBV6-1 NA NA TGTGCCAGCAGTGCTTCCGTACAATATGGGACCTACGAGCAGTACTTC CASSASVQYGTYEQYF
TRBJ1-5 TRBV7-9 NA TRBD1 TGTGCCAGCAGCGCCCGGACAGGGGGTGGTGAGCCCCAGCATTTT CASSARTGGGEPQHF
TRBJ2-7 TRBV5-8 NA TRBD2 TGTGCCAGCAGCCATCGAGTAGCGGGAGCGCACGAGCAGTACTTC CASSHRVAGAHEQYF